A single sample is the source of the 19 T cell receptor beta chains below, sequenced in a study of shared clonotypes between healthy human individuals (dated by TCRdb to about 2020). Library method: the immunoSEQ multiplex PCR assay. TCRdb's version of the immuneACCESS table is confined to in-frame rearrangements and falls short of the full clone set. An unresolved V gene accounts for under half of the shortfall where checked; the remainder is of unknown origin. The sample yields about a million clones; roughly 72% were counted once. The ten largest clones represent roughly 1.5% of the sample. The sample consisted of memory CD4+ T cells sorted from blood. In the paper's terms, the cell subset or site label means: CD45RA-negative fraction. The receptors shown here come from a man younger than 35 in good health.

The chain carries TRBV7-2 and TRBJ2-2; the D gene is possibly TRBD1 (5 bases). This CDR3 spans 14 amino acids. Germline-derived CDR1 and CDR2 are SGHTA and FQGNSA. V gave up 5 bases and J gave up 7 bases, with 14 bases separating them. This chain's CDR3 is CASSPRQGFGELFF. CDR3 nucleotide sequence: TGTGCCAGCAGCCCCCGGCAGGGCTTCGGGGAGCTGTTTTTT.

In this sample, this clone turned up a few times. The chain joins TRBV19 to TRBJ1-5, with D tentatively TRBD1 (6 bases). Trimming removed 3 bases at V and 9 bases at J, with 12 bases between. Per the germline V gene, CDR1 is LNHDA and CDR2 is SQIVND (reference sequence). This CDR3 contains 13 residues. The CDR3 is CASSMQGRGPQHF. The CDR3 DNA is TGTGCCAGTAGTATGCAGGGGCGCGGGCCCCAGCATTTT.

V is TRBV7-9 and J is TRBJ1-2; D is undetermined. The V and J ends lost 4 bases and 4 bases respectively, with 13 bases between them. CDR3 length: 14 residues. The germline V gene has CDR1 SEHNR and CDR2 FQNEAQ (reference sequence). DNA for the CDR3: TGTGCCAGCAGCTCCCTGGGTATTCTCTATGGCTACACCTTC. This codes for CASSSLGILYGYTF.

The rearrangement uses TRBV30 and TRBJ1-6; D is unclear. V lost 2 bases and J lost 4, with 9 bases in between. The CDR3 totals 14 residues. Germline V CDR1 and CDR2: GTSNPN, SVGIG (reference sequence). CDR3 region: CAWSHNLYNSPLHF. CDR3 coding DNA: TGTGCCTGGAGTCACAACTTGTATAATTCACCCCTCCACTTT.

The chain combines TRBV2 with TRBJ2-7; D unresolved. The CDR3 runs 14 residues. V shed 10 bases and J shed 0 bases, with 16 bases lying between them. CDR1 and CDR2 from the germline V gene are SNHLY and FYNNEI. CDR3: CATHLAPSSYEQYF. CDR3 coding DNA: TGTGCCACCCATCTCGCCCCGAGCTCCTACGAGCAGTACTTC.

The rearrangement joins TRBV19 to TRBJ2-1, with TRBD1 matching 9 bases. CDR1 is LNHDA, CDR2 SQIVND, per germline (reference sequence). The CDR3 has 15 residues. The trim removed 4 bases at V and 0 bases at J, leaving 1 base unmatched. The CDR3 bases are TGTGCCAGTAGTACGGGACAGGGCTCCTACAATGAGCAGTTCTTC. It translates to CASSTGQGSYNEQFF.

This clone was seen once. V usage is TRBV7-2 and J usage is TRBJ2-7; a possible D gene is TRBD1 (7 bases). CDR1 is SGHTA, CDR2 FQGNSA, per germline. Trimming took off 0 bases at V and 0 bases at J, with 12 bases between the two ends. This CDR3 has 16 amino acids. In nucleotides, the CDR3 is TGTGCCAGCAGCTTAGCGCAGGGGGGAGGCTCCTACGAGCAGTACTTC. Translation gives CASSLAQGGGSYEQYF.

CDR3 in amino acids: CAWSVRSRGTYEQYF. The DNA for the CDR3 is TGTGCCTGGAGTGTAAGGAGTCGGGGGACCTACGAGCAGTACTTC. The chain joins TRBV30 to TRBJ2-7; D perhaps matches TRBD2 (6 bases). Germline V CDR1 and CDR2: GTSNPN, SVGIG (reference sequence). The germline V and J ends were trimmed by 0 bases and 2 bases, with 14 bases remaining between them. The CDR3 runs 15 residues.

The genes are TRBV19 and TRBJ2-5, with D possibly called TRBD1 or TRBD2 (6 bases each). V was trimmed by 3 bases and J by 5 bases, leaving 19 bases between them. The CDR3 consists of 16 residues. Germline assignment: CDR1 LNHDA and CDR2 SQIVND (reference sequence). Here the CDR3 reads CASSMKQRADRETQYF. The CDR3, as DNA: TGTGCCAGTAGTATGAAACAGCGGGCCGACAGGGAGACCCAGTACTTC.

The chain carries TRBV7-2 and TRBJ2-7; 9 positions match TRBD2. CDR1 and CDR2 (germline): SGHTA, FQGNSA. V was clipped by 2 bases and J by 1 base; unmatched bases: 6. The CDR3 extends over 16 amino acids. The CDR3 nucleotides read TGTGCCAGCAGCTTACAAGCGGGGGGCGCTTCCTACGAGCAGTACTTC. Its protein product is CASSLQAGGASYEQYF.

This rearrangement joins TRBV10-3 to TRBJ2-1, with 9 bases matching TRBD1. J gave up 8 bases and V 3 bases, and 11 bases lay outside the gene matches. Per germline, CDR1 ENHRY and CDR2 SYGVKD. The CDR3 is 16 amino acids. The CDR3 sequence is CAISELGTGTPHEQFF. CDR3 nucleotides: TGTGCCATCAGTGAACTCGGGACAGGGACACCCCATGAGCAGTTCTTC.

The chain employs TRBV25-1 and TRBJ2-3; 12 bases fit TRBD2. The CDR3 has 16 residues. The germline V gene encodes CDR1 MGHDK and CDR2 SYGVNS. V was clipped by 3 bases and J by 2 bases; unmatched bases: 3. The CDR3 coding sequence is TGTGCCAGCAGTGATGCTAGCGGGAGGGCCACAGATACGCAGTATTTT. Protein sequence: CASSDASGRATDTQYF. Complete variable domain (other parts from reference TRBV25-1 and TRBJ2-3): EADIYQTPRYLVIGTGKKITLECSQTMGHDKMYWYQQDPGMELHLIHYSYGVNSTEKGDLSSESTVSRIRTEHFPLTLESARPSHTSQYLCASSDASGRATDTQYFGPGTRLTVL.

This clone was counted a few times. V is TRBV6-5 and J is TRBJ1-2; possibly TRBD1 for D (5 bases). The germline V and J ends were trimmed by 2 bases and 4 bases, with 11 bases remaining between them. CDR1 and CDR2 from the germline V gene are MNHEY and SVGAGI. The CDR3 loop spans 14 amino acids. As DNA, the CDR3 is TGTGCCAGCAGTTACGGACTGGGGGGCTATGGCTACACCTTC. Residues: CASSYGLGGYGYTF.

This sequence joins TRBV30 and TRBJ2-3; unclear D gene. V gave up 4 bases and J gave up 4 bases, with 9 bases separating them. The CDR3 runs 12 residues. Per germline, CDR1 GTSNPN and CDR2 SVGIG (reference sequence). The CDR3 DNA is TGTGCCTGGACGGGTTTTGCAGATACGCAGTATTTT. Protein sequence: CAWTGFADTQYF.

The CDR3 nucleotides read TGTGCCTGGAGTGTACTGGGAGGTACCGGCGGCTACACCTTC. Its translation: CAWSVLGGTGGYTF. The rearrangement links TRBV30 to TRBJ1-2; D is unresolved. From germline, CDR1 is GTSNPN and CDR2 SVGIG (reference sequence). V shed 0 bases and J shed 8 bases, with 16 bases lying between them. The CDR3 runs 14 residues.

The J gene is TRBJ1-2, the V gene TRBV6-1, with TRBD1 as a possible D gene (6 bases). Trimming shortened V by 2 bases and J by 8 bases, and 12 bases separated the two germline ends. The germline V gene has CDR1 MNHNS and CDR2 SASEGT. The CDR3 spans 13 residues. CDR3 protein: CASSERTVGGYTF. CDR3 in DNA: TGTGCCAGCAGTGAAAGGACAGTCGGGGGCTACACCTTC.

This chain links TRBV10-1 with TRBJ2-7, with unresolved D. Deletions cut 6 bases from V and 5 bases from J, with 23 bases between. CDR1 and CDR2 (germline): WNHNN, SYGVQD (reference sequence). The CDR3 has 16 amino acids. The CDR3, as DNA: TGCGCCAGCAGACGTGGGCAAACAAGGGAAGGGCACGAGCAGTACTTC. Amino acids: CASRRGQTREGHEQYF.

The chain recombines TRBV13 with TRBJ2-1; 7 nucleotides match TRBD1. The CDR3 sequence is 13 residues long. V was clipped by 5 bases and J by 12 bases; unmatched bases: 10. Germline-derived CDR1 and CDR2 are PRHDT and FYEKMQ (reference sequence). The CDR3 sequence: CASSTRQGRMQFF. In nucleotides, the CDR3 is TGTGCCAGCAGCACTCGACAGGGTCGGATGCAGTTCTTC.

The chain joins TRBV9 to TRBJ2-2; D gene ambiguous. The CDR3 loop spans 14 amino acids. The V end was cut by 1 base, the J end by 8 bases, with 12 bases between. The germline V gene has CDR1 SGDLS and CDR2 YYNGEE. CDR3 sequence (DNA): TGTGCCAGCAGCGTATTAGTCGTCGGAGGGGAGCTGTTTTTT. Translating gives CASSVLVVGGELFF.